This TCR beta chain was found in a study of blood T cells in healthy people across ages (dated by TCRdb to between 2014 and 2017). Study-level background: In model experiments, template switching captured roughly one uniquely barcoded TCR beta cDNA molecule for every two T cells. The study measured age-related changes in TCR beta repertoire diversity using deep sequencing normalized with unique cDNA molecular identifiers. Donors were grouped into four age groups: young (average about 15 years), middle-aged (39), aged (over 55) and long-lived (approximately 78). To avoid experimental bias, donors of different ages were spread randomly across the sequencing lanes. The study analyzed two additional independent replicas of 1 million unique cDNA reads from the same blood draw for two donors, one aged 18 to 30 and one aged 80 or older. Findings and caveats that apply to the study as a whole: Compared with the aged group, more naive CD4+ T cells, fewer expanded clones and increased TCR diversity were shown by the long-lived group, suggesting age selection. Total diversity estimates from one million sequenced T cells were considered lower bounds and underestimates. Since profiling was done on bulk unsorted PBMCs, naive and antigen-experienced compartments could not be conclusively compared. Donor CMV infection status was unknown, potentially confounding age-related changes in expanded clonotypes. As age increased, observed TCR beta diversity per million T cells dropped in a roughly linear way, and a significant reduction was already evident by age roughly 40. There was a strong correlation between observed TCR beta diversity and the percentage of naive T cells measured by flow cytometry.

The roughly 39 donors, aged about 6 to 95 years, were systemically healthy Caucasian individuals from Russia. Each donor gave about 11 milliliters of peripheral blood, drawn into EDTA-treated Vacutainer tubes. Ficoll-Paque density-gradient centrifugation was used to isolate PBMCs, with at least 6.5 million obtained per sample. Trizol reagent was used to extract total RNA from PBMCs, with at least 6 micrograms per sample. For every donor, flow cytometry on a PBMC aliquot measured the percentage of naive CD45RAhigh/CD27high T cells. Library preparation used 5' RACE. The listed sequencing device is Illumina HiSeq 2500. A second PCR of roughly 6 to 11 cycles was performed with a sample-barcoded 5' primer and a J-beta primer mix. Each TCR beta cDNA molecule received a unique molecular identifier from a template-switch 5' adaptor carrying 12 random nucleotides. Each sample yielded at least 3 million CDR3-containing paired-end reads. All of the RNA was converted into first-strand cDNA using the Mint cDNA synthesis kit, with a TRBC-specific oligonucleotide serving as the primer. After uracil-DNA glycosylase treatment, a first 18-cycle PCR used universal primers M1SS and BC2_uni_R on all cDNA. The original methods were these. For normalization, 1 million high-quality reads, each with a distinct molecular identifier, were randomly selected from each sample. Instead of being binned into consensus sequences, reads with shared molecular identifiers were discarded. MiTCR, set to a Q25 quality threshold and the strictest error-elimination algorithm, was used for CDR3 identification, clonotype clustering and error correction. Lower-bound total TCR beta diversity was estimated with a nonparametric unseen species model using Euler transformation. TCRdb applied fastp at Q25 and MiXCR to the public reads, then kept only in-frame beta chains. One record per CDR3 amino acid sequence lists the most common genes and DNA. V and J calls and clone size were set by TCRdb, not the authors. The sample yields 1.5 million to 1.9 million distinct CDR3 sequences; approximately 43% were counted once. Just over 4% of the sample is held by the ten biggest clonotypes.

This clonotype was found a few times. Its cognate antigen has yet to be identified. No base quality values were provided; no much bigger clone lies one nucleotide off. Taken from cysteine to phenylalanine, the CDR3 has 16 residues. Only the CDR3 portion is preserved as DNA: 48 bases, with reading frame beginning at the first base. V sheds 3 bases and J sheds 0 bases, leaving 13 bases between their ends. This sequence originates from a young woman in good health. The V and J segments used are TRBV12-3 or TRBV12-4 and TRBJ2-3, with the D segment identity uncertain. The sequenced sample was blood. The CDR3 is CASSFQQGYSTDTQYF. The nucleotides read TGTGCCAGCAGTTTTCAACAAGGGTATAGCACAGATACGCAGTATTTT.